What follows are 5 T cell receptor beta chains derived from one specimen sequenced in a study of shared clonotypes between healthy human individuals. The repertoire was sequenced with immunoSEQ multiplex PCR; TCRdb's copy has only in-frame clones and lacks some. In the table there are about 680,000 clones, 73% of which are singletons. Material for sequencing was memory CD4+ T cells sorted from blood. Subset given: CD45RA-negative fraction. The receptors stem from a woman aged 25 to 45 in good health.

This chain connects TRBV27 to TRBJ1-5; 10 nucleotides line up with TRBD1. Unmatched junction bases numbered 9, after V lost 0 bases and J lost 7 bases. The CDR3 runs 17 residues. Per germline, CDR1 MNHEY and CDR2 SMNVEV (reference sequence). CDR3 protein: CASSLSPSGTGVQPQHF. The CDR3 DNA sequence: TGTGCCAGCAGTTTATCCCCCTCAGGGACAGGGGTCCAGCCCCAGCATTTT.

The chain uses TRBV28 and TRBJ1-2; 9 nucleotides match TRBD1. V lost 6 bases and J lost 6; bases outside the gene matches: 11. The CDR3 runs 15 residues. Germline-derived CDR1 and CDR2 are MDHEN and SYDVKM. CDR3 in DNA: TGTGCCAGCAGCTCGACCCCAACAGGGGGCCATGGCTACACCTTC. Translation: CASSSTPTGGHGYTF.

The CDR3 reads CASSLDRGNAQHF. The CDR3 nucleotides are TGTGCCAGCAGCTTAGACAGGGGGAATGCCCAGCATTTT. This chain links TRBV7-9 with TRBJ1-5; 8 bases are a match to TRBD1. The trim removed 1 base at V and 11 bases at J, leaving 4 bases unmatched. This CDR3 spans 13 amino acids. Germline assignment: CDR1 SEHNR and CDR2 FQNEAQ (reference sequence).

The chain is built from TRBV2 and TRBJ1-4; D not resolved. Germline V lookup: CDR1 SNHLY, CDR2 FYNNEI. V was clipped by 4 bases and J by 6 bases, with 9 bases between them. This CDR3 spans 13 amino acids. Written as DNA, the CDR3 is TGTGCCAGCAGTGGTCAGGAATATGAAAAACTGTTTTTT. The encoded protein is CASSGQEYEKLFF.

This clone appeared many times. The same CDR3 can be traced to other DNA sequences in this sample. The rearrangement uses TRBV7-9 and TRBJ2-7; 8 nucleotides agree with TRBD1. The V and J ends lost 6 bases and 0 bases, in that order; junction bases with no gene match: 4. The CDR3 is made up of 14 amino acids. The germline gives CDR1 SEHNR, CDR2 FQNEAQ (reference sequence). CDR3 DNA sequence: TGTGCCAGCAGATTACAGGGGGACTCCTACGAGCAGTACTTC. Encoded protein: CASRLQGDSYEQYF. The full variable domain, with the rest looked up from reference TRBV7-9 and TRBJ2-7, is DTGVSQNPRHKITKRGQNVTFRCDPISEHNRLYWYRQTLGQGPEFLTYFQNEAQLEKSRLLSDRFSAERPKGSFSTLEIQRTEQGDSAMYLCASRLQGDSYEQYFGPGTRLTVT.